This TCR beta chain came from a study of T cells in Graves' hyperthyroidism and ophthalmopathy. Amplified TCR beta CDR3 regions derived from RNA transcripts. The HTBI primer set served for first-round RT-PCR of the TCR CDR3. MiXCR, run by TCRdb on the multiplex PCR reads, gives a single entry per CDR3 protein. The sample lists roughly 380,000 distinct CDR3 sequences, roughly an eighth seen once, with roughly 4.8% in the top ten. The CDR3 extends over 16 amino acids. CDR1 is SGDLS, CDR2 YYNGEE, per germline. J was trimmed by 8 bases and V by 3 bases; bases with no gene match: 12. What was sequenced was blood. The clonotype originates from a woman in her late teens or twenties with Graves' hyperthyroidism. The chain has TRBV9 and TRBJ2-1; TRBD2 matches 9 bases. CDR3 sequence reads: CASSAQTSGSYDEQFF. The DNA for the CDR3 is TGTGCCAGCAGCGCTCAAACTAGCGGGTCTTACGATGAGCAGTTCTTC.